This T cell receptor (beta chain) was sequenced during a study of PD-L1 blockade in urothelial cancer. The wider study: Blood samples had a median of around 140,000 T cells, roughly 83,000 unique TCRs, and clonality roughly 0.08.

TCR analog templates of synthetic origin were spiked into each PCR. TCRdb keeps only in-frame clones here, not all; method: immunoSEQ multiplex PCR. The repertoire holds approximately 110,000 clones, with under 85% as singletons. The CDR3 extends over 18 amino acids. Germline V lookup: CDR1 LNHDA, CDR2 SQIVND (reference sequence). Comment on this clone: A read error may account for a junction end that differs from germline.

This specimen was PBMCs, taken around atezolizumab (anti-PD-L1) treatment. V and J are TRBV19 and TRBJ2-1, with 10 nucleotides matching TRBD2. The TCR comes from a man aged 45-60 years with urothelial cancer. The CDR3 here is CASRIGGFSSGRANEQFF. The CDR3 DNA reads TGTGCCAGTAGGATAGGAGGGTTTTCCAGCGGGAGGGCCAATGAGCAGTTCTTC.